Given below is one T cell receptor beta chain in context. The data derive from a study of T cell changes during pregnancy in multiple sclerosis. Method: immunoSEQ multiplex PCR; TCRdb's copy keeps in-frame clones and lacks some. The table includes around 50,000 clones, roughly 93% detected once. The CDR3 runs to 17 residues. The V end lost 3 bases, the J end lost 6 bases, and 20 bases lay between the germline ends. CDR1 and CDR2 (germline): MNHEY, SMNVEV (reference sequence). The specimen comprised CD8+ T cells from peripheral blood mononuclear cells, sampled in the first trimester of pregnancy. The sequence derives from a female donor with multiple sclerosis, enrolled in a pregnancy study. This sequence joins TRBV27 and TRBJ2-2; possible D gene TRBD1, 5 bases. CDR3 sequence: CASSFLFGSGIPGELFF. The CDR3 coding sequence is TGTGCCAGCAGTTTTTTGTTCGGATCAGGGATCCCCGGGGAGCTGTTTTTT.